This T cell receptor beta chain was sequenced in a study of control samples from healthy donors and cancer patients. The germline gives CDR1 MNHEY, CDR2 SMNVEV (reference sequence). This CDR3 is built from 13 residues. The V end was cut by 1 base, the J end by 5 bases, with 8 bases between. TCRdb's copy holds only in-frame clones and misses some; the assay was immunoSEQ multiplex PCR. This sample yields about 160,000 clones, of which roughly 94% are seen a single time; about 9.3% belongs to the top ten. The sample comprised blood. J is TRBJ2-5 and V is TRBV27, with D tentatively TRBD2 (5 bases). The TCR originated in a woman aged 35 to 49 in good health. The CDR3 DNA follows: TGTGCCAGCAGTTTATTCGGGGTGGAGACCCAGTACTTC. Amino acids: CASSLFGVETQYF.